This passage covers 23 T cell receptor beta chains from one sample sequenced in a study of T-cell memory formation after mild COVID-19. TCRdb independently ran MiXCR on the 5' RACE reads; one entry per CDR3 protein. The repertoire holds 280,000 or so distinct CDR3 sequences, 15% to 20% seen once, with 23% in the top ten. Sequenced: PBMCs or a T cell subset sorted from them (not recorded which). These receptors originate from a man younger than 30 who had mild COVID-19 (a few samples of this study predate the infection). Cell type and time point are not known.

The chain carries TRBV6-4 and TRBJ2-3, with a possible D match to TRBD2 (7 bases). Germline CDR1 and CDR2: MRHNA and SNTAGT. Trimming took off 0 bases at V and 5 bases at J, with 12 bases between the two ends. The CDR3 is made up of 15 amino acids. The CDR3 DNA reads as TGTGCCAGCAGTGACTCGGGGGGGGGCGGAGATACGCAGTATTTT. Protein sequence: CASSDSGGGGDTQYF.

The V gene is TRBV20-1, the J gene TRBJ2-3, with D tentatively TRBD1 or TRBD2 (5 bases each). CDR1 is DFQATT and CDR2 is SNEGSKA in the germline V gene (reference sequence). V lost 5 bases, J lost 0 bases, and 18 bases lay in between. The CDR3 extends over 16 amino acids. The CDR3 DNA reads as TGCAGTGCTGCCGGGGTGCTGGGGGAAAGCACAGATACGCAGTATTTT. Its translation is CSAAGVLGESTDTQYF.

This clonotype was seen only once. The chain uses TRBV12-3 or TRBV12-4 and TRBJ2-2; D possibly uses TRBD1 or TRBD2 (5 bases each). Trimming took off 3 bases at V and 8 bases at J, with 16 bases between the two ends. The CDR3 loop spans 15 amino acids. For the CDR3, the DNA is TGTGCCAGCAGTTTTAGTACCCTGGGGACGGGGGAGCTGTTTTTT. It translates to CASSFSTLGTGELFF.

This clonotype has a count of ten or more. The V call is TRBV7-9, the J call TRBJ2-1, with 11 bases fitting TRBD1. CDR1 and CDR2 (germline): SEHNR, FQNEAQ (reference sequence). The CDR3 runs to 16 residues. With V trimmed by 1 base and J by 5 bases, 4 bases remained unmatched. CDR3 DNA sequence: TGTGCCAGCAGCTTAGTGTGGACAGGGGGCCACAATGAGCAGTTCTTC. Translating gives CASSLVWTGGHNEQFF.

The chain couples TRBV5-1 to TRBJ2-1; 11 bases are a match to TRBD2. The V gene end was trimmed by 1 base and the J gene end by 8 bases; junction bases not matched to a gene: 8. The CDR3 is 16 residues long. CDR1 is SGHRS, CDR2 YFSETQ, per germline. The CDR3 region has the DNA TGCGCCAGCAGCTTGCCCACTAGCGGGGGTTTGGATGAGCAGTTCTTC. This gives the protein CASSLPTSGGLDEQFF. Full variable domain (rest looked up from reference TRBV5-1 and TRBJ2-1): KAGVTQTPRYLIKTRGQQVTLSCSPISGHRSVSWYQQTPGQGLQFLFEYFSETQRNKGNFPGRFSGRQFSNSRSEMNVSTLELGDSALYLCASSLPTSGGLDEQFFGPGTRLTVL.

V and J are TRBV7-8 and TRBJ2-4, with D tentatively TRBD1 (6 bases). Germline V gives CDR1 SGHVS, CDR2 FQNEAQ. Trimming pared 5 bases from V and 4 bases from J, leaving 12 bases between. The CDR3 sequence is 14 residues long. The CDR3 region has the DNA TGTGCCAGCAGCAGATTACAGGGTAAAAACATTCAGTACTTC. Translation: CASSRLQGKNIQYF.

The chain employs TRBV12-3 or TRBV12-4 and TRBJ1-1, with D unclear. The CDR3 sequence is 16 residues long. Trimming shortened V by 1 base and J by 5 bases, and 17 bases separated the two germline ends. The CDR3 spells CASSLGPHLGPTEAFF. The CDR3 coding sequence is TGTGCCAGCAGTTTAGGACCTCACCTCGGGCCAACTGAAGCTTTCTTT.

The J gene is TRBJ2-3, the V gene TRBV20-1; TRBD2 agrees at 14 bases. The CDR3 is 16 residues long. Germline V lookup: CDR1 DFQATT, CDR2 SNEGSKA (reference sequence). Trimming took 5 bases from V and 1 from J; bases not matched to a gene: 5. Here the CDR3 reads CSAPGLAGGRTDTQYF. CDR3 in DNA: TGCAGTGCTCCCGGACTAGCGGGGGGCCGCACAGATACGCAGTATTTT.

Ten or more counts support this clonotype. The gene calls are TRBV5-1 and TRBJ2-2, with D possibly TRBD1 on 6 matching bases. Germline V gene lookup returns CDR1 SGHRS and CDR2 YFSETQ. V lost 4 bases and J lost 1, with 8 bases in between. There are 14 residues in the CDR3. This CDR3 is CASSRGGNTGELFF. CDR3 nucleotide sequence: TGCGCCAGCAGCCGAGGGGGGAACACCGGGGAGCTGTTTTTT.

The table lists this clonotype with a few counts. CDR3 bases: TGTGCCAGCAGCCCTCCCCGGGCGGGAGGGAACGGGGAGCTGTTTTTT. Protein sequence: CASSPPRAGGNGELFF. The chain has TRBV7-9 and TRBJ2-2, with 9 bases aligning to TRBD2. With V trimmed by 5 bases and J by 7 bases, 11 bases remained unmatched. CDR3 length: 16 residues. Germline lookup yields CDR1 SEHNR and CDR2 FQNEAQ (reference sequence).

The chain couples TRBV15 to TRBJ2-7; TRBD1 is a possible D gene (6 bases). Trimming pared 3 bases from V and 1 base from J, leaving 16 bases between. The CDR3 sequence is 16 residues long. CDR1 and CDR2 (germline): LNHNV, YYDKDF (reference sequence). CDR3 DNA: TGTGCCACCAGCAGCCTCGTGGCAGGGGTTTCCTACGAGCAGTACTTC. This translates into CATSSLVAGVSYEQYF. Variable domain in full (rest from reference TRBV15 and TRBJ2-7): DAMVIQNPRYQVTQFGKPVTLSCSQTLNHNVMYWYQQKSSQAPKLLFHYYDKDFNNEADTPDNFQSRRPNTSFCFLDIRSPGLGDTAMYLCATSSLVAGVSYEQYFGPGTRLTVT.

The sample holds a few counts of this clonotype. The J gene is TRBJ2-5, the V gene TRBV4-3; tentatively, D is TRBD2 (6 bases). CDR3 length equals 13 residues. The V gene's germline CDR1 is LGHNA and CDR2 YSLEER. The V gene lost 1 base and the J gene lost 5 bases, with 8 bases spanning the gap. CDR3 nucleotide sequence: TGCGCCAGCAGCCAAGCTAGCGACGAGACCCAGTACTTC. Its protein is CASSQASDETQYF.

This clonotype was recorded a few times. This chain connects TRBV4-1 to TRBJ1-6; the match to TRBD1 covers 11 bases. Germline V gene data show CDR1 as MGHRA and CDR2 as YSYEKL. V lost 1 base, J lost 10 bases, and 3 bases stayed unmatched. There are 15 residues in the CDR3. The CDR3 sequence is CASSQVGDRGSPLHF. CDR3 coding DNA: TGCGCCAGCAGCCAAGTTGGGGACAGGGGGTCACCCCTCCACTTT.

This rearrangement joins TRBV7-9 to TRBJ2-3; 9 bases match TRBD2. Trimming removed 5 bases from V and 3 bases from J; junction bases left unmatched: 12. The CDR3 totals 17 residues. CDR1 SEHNR and CDR2 FQNEAQ come from the germline V gene (reference sequence). CDR3 sequence (DNA): TGTGCCAGCAGCCCTCCAGTGAGCGGGGGGAGAACAGATACGCAGTATTTT. Translated, it gives CASSPPVSGGRTDTQYF.

There are many counts of this clonotype. The V call is TRBV6-6, the J call TRBJ1-1, with D tentatively TRBD1 (6 bases). V lost 4 bases and J lost 1, with 22 bases in between. Germline CDR1 and CDR2: MNHNY and SVGAGI (reference sequence). This CDR3 is 18 amino acids long. The CDR3 region has the DNA TGTGCCAGCAGTTTCACCCTAAATTGGGACACAGGGAACACTGAAGCTTTCTTT. Translation gives CASSFTLNWDTGNTEAFF.

The V call is TRBV4-3, the J call TRBJ1-2; TRBD1 matches 7 bases. Germline loops: CDR1 LGHNA, CDR2 YSLEER. V shed 0 bases and J 13 bases; nucleotides not matched to a gene: 14. The CDR3 consists of 15 residues. The CDR3 here is CASSQERTGPSLVTF. The CDR3 nucleotides read TGCGCCAGCAGCCAAGAACGGACAGGACCCTCTTTAGTCACCTTC.

The chain couples TRBV30 to TRBJ2-3; 7 bases line up with TRBD2. The CDR3 is 15 amino acids. Trimming at V came to 0 bases and at J to 2 bases, leaving 5 bases not matched to a gene. Germline-derived CDR1 and CDR2 are GTSNPN and SVGIG (reference sequence). CDR3 sequence reads: CAWSVTSAHTDTQYF. CDR3 DNA sequence: TGTGCCTGGAGTGTAACTAGCGCCCACACAGATACGCAGTATTTT.

The genes are TRBV7-9 and TRBJ1-2; possible D gene TRBD1, 6 bases. The CDR3 covers 15 residues. V was shortened by 3 bases and J by 5 bases, with 16 bases between the two germline ends. From germline, CDR1 is SEHNR and CDR2 FQNEAQ (reference sequence). This CDR3 reads CASSLGAGDGYGYTF. The CDR3 nucleotides are TGTGCCAGCAGCTTGGGGGCAGGGGACGGGTATGGCTACACCTTC.

This clonotype was recorded a few times. The CDR3 is CASSQTGQFTGELFF. Written as DNA, the CDR3 is TGTGCCAGCAGTCAAACTGGACAATTCACCGGGGAGCTGTTTTTT. The chain joins TRBV6-2 or TRBV6-3 to TRBJ2-2; the D gene is possibly TRBD1 (5 bases). Germline lookup yields CDR1 MNHEY and CDR2 SVGEGT. This CDR3 has 15 amino acids. Trimming left V 5 bases short and J 4 bases short, with 14 bases between.

This clonotype was seen many times. V usage is TRBV12-3 or TRBV12-4 and J usage is TRBJ2-3; D is unresolved. Trimming removed 3 bases at V and 2 bases at J, with 3 bases between. This CDR3 has 12 amino acids. The CDR3 coding sequence is TGTGCCAGCAGTTTTCCCACAGATACGCAGTATTTT. It is translated as CASSFPTDTQYF.

This clonotype was observed at least ten times. The chain joins TRBV4-1 to TRBJ2-2; 7 bases match TRBD1. This CDR3 has 14 residues. Germline CDR1 reads MGHRA; CDR2 reads YSYEKL. V shed 4 bases and J 4 bases; nucleotides not matched to a gene: 3. This CDR3 reads CASSRGQTTGELFF. The CDR3 DNA reads as TGCGCCAGCAGCCGGGGACAGACCACCGGGGAGCTGTTTTTT.

This clonotype was seen more than once but under ten times. The V and J genes are TRBV7-8 and TRBJ2-3; 11 nucleotides align to TRBD2. With V trimmed by 3 bases and J by 5 bases, 7 bases remained unmatched. Germline V gene data show CDR1 as SGHVS and CDR2 as FQNEAQ. The CDR3 is 16 amino acids. The CDR3 spells CASSFEGSGGVDTQYF. CDR3 bases: TGTGCCAGCAGCTTTGAGGGTAGCGGGGGGGTAGATACGCAGTATTTT.

The genes are TRBV7-2 and TRBJ2-1; tentative D call: TRBD1 (7 bases). V dropped 6 bases and J dropped 8 bases, with 14 bases sitting between them. Germline CDR1 and CDR2: SGHTA and FQGNSA. The CDR3 totals 13 residues. CDR3 coding DNA: TGTGCCAGCAGATCAGGGGGGAAGGATGAGCAGTTCTTC. Its protein is CASRSGGKDEQFF.